Each of the 5 T cell receptor beta chains below was sequenced from the same sample in a study of breast tumors, draining lymph nodes, adjacent tissues. Axillary draining lymph nodes of breast cancer patients supplied the node samples. TCRdb ran MiXCR on the multiplex PCR reads and lists one entry per CDR3 protein. The sample comprises approximately 90,000 distinct CDR3 sequences, roughly 29% of which are singletons, and over 8% rests with the top ten. Sequencing input: axillary lymph node tissue. Every receptor here comes from a female donor with breast cancer. Some clones in this sample may be carry-over from other donors' samples.

The sample holds many counts of this clonotype. The genes are TRBV20-1 and TRBJ1-6; 11 nucleotides agree with TRBD1. The length of the CDR3 is 13 residues. V trimming: 6 bases; J trimming: 9 bases; junction bases outside the gene matches: 4. CDR1 DFQATT and CDR2 SNEGSKA come from the germline V gene (reference sequence). The CDR3 sequence is CSAGQGAGSPLHF. CDR3 nucleotides: TGCAGTGCAGGACAGGGGGCCGGTTCACCCCTCCACTTT.

This clonotype was counted many times. The V gene is TRBV7-3, the J gene TRBJ2-3; unclear D gene. Deletions cut 5 bases from V and 0 bases from J, with 9 bases between. CDR1 SGHTA and CDR2 FQGTGA come from the germline V gene. This CDR3 is 14 amino acids long. This CDR3 reads CASSPLSSTDTQYF. The CDR3 region has the DNA TGTGCCAGCAGCCCTCTGTCTAGCACAGATACGCAGTATTTT.

This clonotype has a count of ten or more. The V call is TRBV29-1, the J call TRBJ1-2; 7 nucleotides align to TRBD1. CDR1 and CDR2 (germline): SQVTM, ANQGSEA. The CDR3 spans 13 residues. Unmatched junction bases numbered 7, after V lost 4 bases and J lost 5 bases. The CDR3 region is CSVADRPEYGYTF. The CDR3 DNA is TGCAGCGTTGCGGACAGGCCTGAGTATGGCTACACCTTC.

This clonotype has ten or more counts. CDR3: CASSQSFVNYTF. As DNA, the CDR3 is TGTGCCAGCAGCCAATCCTTTGTCAACTACACCTTC. This sequence joins TRBV14 and TRBJ1-2; D is unclear. CDR1 and CDR2 from the germline V gene are SGHDN and FVKESK. V was shortened by 2 bases and J by 10 bases, with 11 bases between the two germline ends. The CDR3 totals 12 residues. Complete variable domain (other parts from reference TRBV14 and TRBJ1-2): EAGVTQFPSHSVIEKGQTVTLRCDPISGHDNLYWYRRVMGKEIKFLLHFVKESKQDESGMPNNRFLAERTGGTYSTLKVQPAELEDSGVYFCASSQSFVNYTFGSGTRLTVV.

In the case of this clonotype: The CDR3 carries no conserved terminal phenylalanine or tryptophan, so it likely arises from a read error. The chain uses TRBV20-1 and TRBJ1-5; the D is unclear. CDR1 is DFQATT and CDR2 is SNEGSKA in the germline V gene (reference sequence). The CDR3 is 18 amino acids. V was clipped by 6 bases and J by 0 bases, with 24 bases between them. The CDR3 reads CSASFRTELPYSNQPQHL. The CDR3, as DNA: TGCAGTGCATCATTCAGGACGGAACTCCCCTATAGCAATCAGCCCCAGCATCTT.